The text below deals with one T cell receptor (beta chain). Its cognate antigen is unknown. The CDR3 totals 16 residues. V lost 8 bases and J lost 0; bases outside the gene matches: 10. Germline CDR1 reads MNHEY; CDR2 reads SMNVEV (reference sequence). The assay was immunoSEQ multiplex PCR, and TCRdb's table has in-frame clones only and misses some. Here the sample spans 90,000 to 130,000 clones, 81% being singletons. The sample comes from a study of T cell responses to AZD1222 COVID-19 vaccine. Overall study: Recipients boosted at about 4 weeks or about 12 weeks are pooled.

Notes on the study in general: There were mostly white British donors and more females than males, and clonal diversity was possibly underestimated.

This chain uses TRBV27 with TRBJ2-1; TRBD2 matches at 7 bases. Material: peripheral blood, obtained on day 0 of AZD1222 vaccination. This receptor was obtained from an adult in good health. The CDR3 DNA follows: TGTGCCAGCGGGGACTACATGGGTGCCTCCTACAATGAGCAGTTCTTC. Translated, it gives CASGDYMGASYNEQFF.